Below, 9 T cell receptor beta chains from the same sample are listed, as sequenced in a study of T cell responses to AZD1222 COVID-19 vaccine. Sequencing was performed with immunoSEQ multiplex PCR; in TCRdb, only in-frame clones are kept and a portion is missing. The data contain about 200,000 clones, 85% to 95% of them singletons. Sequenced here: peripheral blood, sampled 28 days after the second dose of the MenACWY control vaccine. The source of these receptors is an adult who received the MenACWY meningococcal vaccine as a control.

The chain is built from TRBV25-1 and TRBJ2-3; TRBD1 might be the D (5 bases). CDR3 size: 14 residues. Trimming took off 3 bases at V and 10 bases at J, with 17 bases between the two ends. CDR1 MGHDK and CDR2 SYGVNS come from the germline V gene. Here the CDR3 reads CASSDLQLSTAQYF. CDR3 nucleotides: TGTGCCAGCAGTGATCTTCAACTCTCGACAGCGCAGTATTTT.

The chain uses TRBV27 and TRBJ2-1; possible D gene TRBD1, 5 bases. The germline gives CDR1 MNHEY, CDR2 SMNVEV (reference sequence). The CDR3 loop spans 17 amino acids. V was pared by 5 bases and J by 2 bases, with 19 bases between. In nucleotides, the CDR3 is TGTGCCAGCAGTCCCCGCGCAACAGGAATACCCTACAATGAGCAGTTCTTC. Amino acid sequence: CASSPRATGIPYNEQFF.

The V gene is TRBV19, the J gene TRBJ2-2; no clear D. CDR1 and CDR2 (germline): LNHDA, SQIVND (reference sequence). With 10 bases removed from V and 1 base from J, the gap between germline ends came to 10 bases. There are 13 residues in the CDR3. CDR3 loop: CATLHLNTGELFF. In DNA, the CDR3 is TGTGCCACACTACATCTGAACACCGGGGAGCTGTTTTTT.

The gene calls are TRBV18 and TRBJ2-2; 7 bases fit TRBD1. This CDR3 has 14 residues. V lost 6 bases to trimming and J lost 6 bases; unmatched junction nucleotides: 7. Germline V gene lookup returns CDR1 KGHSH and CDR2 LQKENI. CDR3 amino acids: CASSPTQGAGELFF. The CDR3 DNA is TGTGCCAGCTCCCCTACGCAGGGGGCCGGGGAGCTGTTTTTT. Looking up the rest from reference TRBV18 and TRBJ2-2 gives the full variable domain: NAGVMQNPRHLVRRRGQEARLRCSPMKGHSHVYWYRQLPEEGLKFMVYLQKENIIDESGMPKERFSAEFPKEGPSILRIQQVVRGDSAAYFCASSPTQGAGELFFGEGSRLTVL.

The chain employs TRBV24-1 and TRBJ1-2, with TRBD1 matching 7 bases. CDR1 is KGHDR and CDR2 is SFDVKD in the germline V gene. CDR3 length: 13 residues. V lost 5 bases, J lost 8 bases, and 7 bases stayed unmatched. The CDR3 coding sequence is TGTGCCACCAGTGGCTTGACAGGGACCGGCTACACCTTC. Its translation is CATSGLTGTGYTF.

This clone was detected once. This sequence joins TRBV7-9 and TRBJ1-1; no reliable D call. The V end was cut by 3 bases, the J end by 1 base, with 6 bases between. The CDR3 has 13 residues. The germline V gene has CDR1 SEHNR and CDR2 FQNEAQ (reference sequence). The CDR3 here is CASSFDTNTEAFF. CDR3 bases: TGTGCCAGCAGCTTCGACACGAACACTGAAGCTTTCTTT.

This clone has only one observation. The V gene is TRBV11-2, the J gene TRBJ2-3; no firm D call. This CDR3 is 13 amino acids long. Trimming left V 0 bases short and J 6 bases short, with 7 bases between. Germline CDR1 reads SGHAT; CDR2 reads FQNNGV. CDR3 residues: CASSLEGPDTQYF. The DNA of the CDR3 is TGTGCCAGCAGCTTAGAAGGGCCCGATACGCAGTATTTT.

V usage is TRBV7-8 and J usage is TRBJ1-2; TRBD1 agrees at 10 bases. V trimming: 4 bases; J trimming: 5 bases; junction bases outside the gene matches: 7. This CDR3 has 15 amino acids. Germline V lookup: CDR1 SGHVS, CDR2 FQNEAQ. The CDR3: CASSSRDRGYYGYTF. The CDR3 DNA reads TGTGCCAGCAGCTCCCGGGACAGGGGATATTATGGCTACACCTTC.

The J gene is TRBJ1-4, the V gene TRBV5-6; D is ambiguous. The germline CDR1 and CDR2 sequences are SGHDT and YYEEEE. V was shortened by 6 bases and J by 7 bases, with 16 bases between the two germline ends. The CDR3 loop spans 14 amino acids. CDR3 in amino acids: CASTSQWGGEKLFF. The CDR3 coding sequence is TGTGCCAGCACCTCTCAATGGGGAGGTGAAAAACTGTTTTTT.